These 19 T cell receptor beta chains share one sample of origin, sequenced in a study of early T cells in non-severe SARS-CoV-2 infection. TCRdb used MiXCR to reprocess the 5' RACE reads, holding one entry per CDR3 protein. The sample holds roughly 26,000 distinct CDR3 sequences; less than 6.5% are singletons and the top ten take under 4.5%. The source material was whole blood. These receptor sequences come from an adult who was a healthcare worker with PCR-confirmed SARS-CoV-2 infection or an uninfected control (not recorded which).

This clonotype turned up a few times. The genes are TRBV6-5 and TRBJ1-1; D is possibly TRBD1 (5 bases). Per germline, CDR1 MNHEY and CDR2 SVGAGI. CDR3 length: 13 amino acids. Trimming removed 2 bases at V and 12 bases at J, with 16 bases between. CDR3 loop: CASSYDSGTGPFF. As DNA, the CDR3 is TGTGCCAGCAGTTACGACTCAGGGACGGGACCTTTCTTT.

A note on this clonotype: It is unclear where the CDR3 begins or ends on the DNA, so no DNA is shown, and the CDR3 is as TCRdb lists it. V usage is TRBV9 and J usage is TRBJ2-2; the table's D call of TRBD1 was not tested on the DNA. The CDR3 length is 14 residues, termini included. Germline CDR1 is SGDLS and CDR2 is YYNGEE. CDR3 region: CASSVAQGTGEPFF.

Ten or more counts support this clonotype. CDR3 in DNA: TGTGCCACCAGTGATTGGGACAGAGTTAACTATGGCTACACCTTC. This sequence encodes CATSDWDRVNYGYTF. V gene TRBV24-1 combines with J gene TRBJ1-2, with 7 bases lining up with TRBD1. CDR3 size: 15 residues. The germline CDR1 and CDR2 sequences are KGHDR and SFDVKD. V trimming: 2 bases; J trimming: 1 base; junction bases outside the gene matches: 3.

This clonotype was counted at least ten times. The chain recombines TRBV7-2 with TRBJ1-4; the match to TRBD1 covers 8 bases. Germline values: CDR1 SGHTA, CDR2 FQGNSA. The CDR3 is made up of 15 amino acids. Trimming at V came to 1 base and at J to 10 bases, leaving 8 bases not matched to a gene. In DNA form, the CDR3 reads TGTGCCAGCAGCTTAGAGGTTGGACAGGGTGGAAAACTGTTTTTT. Protein: CASSLEVGQGGKLFF. Together with reference TRBV7-2 and TRBJ1-4, the CDR3 gives the full variable domain: GAGVSQSPSNKVTEKGKDVELRCDPISGHTALYWYRQSLGQGLEFLIYFQGNSAPDKSGLPSDRFSAERTGGSVSTLTIQRTQQEDSAVYLCASSLEVGQGGKLFFGSGTQLSVL.

This clonotype was counted many times. This chain uses TRBV20-1 with TRBJ1-1, with a tentative D call TRBD1 (6 bases). Germline V gene data show CDR1 as DFQATT and CDR2 as SNEGSKA (reference sequence). V lost 2 bases, J lost 11 bases, and 12 bases lay in between. The CDR3 is 11 residues long. CDR3 nucleotides: TGCAGTGCTAGAAACAGGGAGGCTGCTTTCTTT. Its translation: CSARNREAAFF.

This clonotype showed up many times. The rearrangement joins TRBV15 to TRBJ2-2, with D hard to call. Germline CDR1 is LNHNV and CDR2 is YYDKDF (reference sequence). The CDR3 spans 14 residues. V dropped 5 bases and J dropped 6 bases, with 13 bases sitting between them. In DNA, the CDR3 is TGTGCCACCAGCGGGCGATACGGGTCCGGGGAGCTGTTTTTT. Protein: CATSGRYGSGELFF.

This clonotype was counted between two and nine times. The chain couples TRBV7-8 to TRBJ1-2; D gene uncertain. Germline V gene lookup returns CDR1 SGHVS and CDR2 FQNEAQ. The CDR3 length is 16 residues. V was trimmed by 1 base and J by 0 bases, leaving 12 bases between them. CDR3 protein: CASSLERVPTNYGYTF. Here the CDR3 DNA reads TGTGCCAGCAGCTTAGAACGGGTTCCCACTAACTATGGCTACACCTTC.

The table lists this clonotype with a few counts. The chain links TRBV27 to TRBJ1-1; D gene uncertain. Deletions cut 1 base from V and 4 bases from J, with 7 bases between. Germline V CDR1 and CDR2: MNHEY, SMNVEV (reference sequence). This CDR3 contains 13 residues. The CDR3: CASSLLGGTEAFF. The DNA for the CDR3 is TGTGCCAGCAGTTTATTGGGAGGCACTGAAGCTTTCTTT.

This clonotype has ten or more counts. The chain is built from TRBV2 and TRBJ2-1; 7 bases are a match to TRBD2. After removal of 6 bases from V and 4 bases from J, the junction contained 12 bases not matched to a gene. This CDR3 contains 16 residues. The germline V gene has CDR1 SNHLY and CDR2 FYNNEI. The CDR3 loop reads CASRRDYPTPYNEQFF. Here the CDR3 DNA reads TGTGCCAGCAGGAGGGACTACCCCACCCCGTACAATGAGCAGTTCTTC.

The sample holds a few counts of this clonotype. The rearrangement links TRBV6-5 to TRBJ2-7, with 10 nucleotides matching TRBD1. CDR3 length equals 15 residues. The V and J ends lost 6 bases and 4 bases, in that order; junction bases with no gene match: 9. The V gene's germline CDR1 is MNHEY and CDR2 SVGAGI. CDR3 DNA: TGTGCCAGCAGAATAAGTGGACAGGGGGATTACGAGCAGTACTTC. Residues: CASRISGQGDYEQYF.

The chain couples TRBV10-3 to TRBJ2-7, with D tentatively TRBD1 or TRBD2 (5 bases each). CDR3 length equals 13 residues. V was shortened by 10 bases and J by 2 bases, with 15 bases between the two germline ends. Germline V gene sequence: CDR1 ENHRY, CDR2 SYGVKD. The CDR3 spells CATRGDPTYEQYF. In nucleotides, the CDR3 is TGTGCCACCAGAGGGGACCCAACCTACGAGCAGTACTTC.

This clonotype was counted only a few times. The chain has TRBV20-1 and TRBJ1-1; a weak D match, TRBD1 (6 bases). The CDR3 sequence is 16 residues long. Germline assignment: CDR1 DFQATT and CDR2 SNEGSKA (reference sequence). V was clipped by 0 bases and J by 4 bases, with 18 bases between them. CDR3 in amino acids: CSARDHGGGGSTEAFF. CDR3 DNA: TGCAGTGCTAGAGATCACGGGGGCGGTGGGAGCACTGAAGCTTTCTTT.

The sample holds many counts of this clonotype. The chain uses TRBV29-1 and TRBJ1-1; D gene unclear. The CDR3 has 14 residues. Trimming stripped 2 bases from V and 1 base from J, with 11 bases between. The V gene's germline CDR1 is SQVTM and CDR2 ANQGSEA. CDR3 sequence (DNA): TGCAGCGTTGAATCGGCGGCCTGGAACACTGAAGCTTTCTTT. Translation gives CSVESAAWNTEAFF.

This clonotype was recorded many times. The chain uses TRBV29-1 and TRBJ2-3, with 11 bases aligning to TRBD2. This CDR3 comprises 16 residues. Germline CDR1 and CDR2: SQVTM and ANQGSEA. The V segment lost 4 bases and the J segment 0 bases; nucleotides outside the gene matches: 6. As DNA, the CDR3 is TGCAGCGTTGTTCCGACTAGCGGGGCCAGCACAGATACGCAGTATTTT. Protein sequence: CSVVPTSGASTDTQYF.

This clonotype was counted at least ten times. The CDR3 is CASSFLQGTDTQYF. The CDR3 DNA reads as TGTGCCAGCAGTTTCTTACAGGGGACAGATACGCAGTATTTT. The V gene is TRBV28, the J gene TRBJ2-3; 7 nucleotides line up with TRBD1. Trimming at V came to 3 bases and at J to 3 bases, leaving 3 bases not matched to a gene. This CDR3 is built from 14 residues. CDR1 and CDR2 from the germline V gene are MDHEN and SYDVKM.

This clonotype was picked up many times. This chain joins TRBV6-6 and TRBJ2-1; the D gene is possibly TRBD2 (6 bases). V was trimmed by 7 bases and J by 4 bases, leaving 17 bases between them. CDR3 size: 15 residues. Germline assignment: CDR1 MNHNY and CDR2 SVGAGI (reference sequence). This chain's CDR3 is CASTPRDGLYNEQFF. The CDR3 region has the DNA TGTGCCAGCACCCCTCGGGACGGACTATACAATGAGCAGTTCTTC.

This clonotype has a count of ten or more. The chain combines TRBV3-1 with TRBJ2-6; D remains unclear. The CDR3 contains 16 residues. Germline CDR1 LGHDT, CDR2 YNNKEL (reference sequence). The ends were cut back, 4 bases at V and 2 bases at J, with 12 bases in the middle. CDR3 nucleotide sequence: TGTGCCAGCAGCCGGACCTCATTTGCTGGGGCCAACGTCCTGACTTTC. Protein product: CASSRTSFAGANVLTF.

This clonotype was seen many times. The rearrangement joins TRBV4-3 to TRBJ2-7, with 10 bases that match TRBD1. The germline CDR1 and CDR2 sequences are LGHNA and YSLEER. Losses at the gene ends were 4 bases for V and 4 bases for J; bases not matched to a gene: 1. The CDR3 has 13 residues. The DNA of the CDR3 is TGCGCCAGCAGCCGGGACAGGGGTTACGAGCAGTACTTC. This sequence encodes CASSRDRGYEQYF.

At least ten counts were recorded for this clonotype. The chain is built from TRBV6-2 or TRBV6-3 and TRBJ2-2; D might be TRBD1 or TRBD2, each matching 6 bases. V was clipped by 7 bases and J by 6 bases, with 24 bases between them. Germline CDR1 reads MNHEY; CDR2 reads SVGEGT. The CDR3 extends over 17 amino acids. The CDR3 DNA reads TGTGCCAGCACCCAGGAGGGCTTCGGGGGCAGGTCCGGGGAGCTGTTTTTT. It specifies CASTQEGFGGRSGELFF.